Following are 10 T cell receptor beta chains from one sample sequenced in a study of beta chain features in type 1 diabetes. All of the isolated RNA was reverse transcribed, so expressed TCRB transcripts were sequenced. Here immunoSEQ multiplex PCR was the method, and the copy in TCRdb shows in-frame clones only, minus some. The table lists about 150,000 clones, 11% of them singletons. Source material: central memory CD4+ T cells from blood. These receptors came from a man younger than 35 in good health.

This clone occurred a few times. CDR3 sequence reads: CASRGTATYEQYF. For the CDR3, the DNA is TGTGCCAGCAGGGGGACAGCGACATACGAGCAGTACTTC. This rearrangement joins TRBV6-5 to TRBJ2-7, with 7 positions matching TRBD1. The CDR3 covers 13 residues. J lost 4 bases, V lost 6 bases, and 6 bases had no gene match. In germline, CDR1 is MNHEY, CDR2 SVGAGI.

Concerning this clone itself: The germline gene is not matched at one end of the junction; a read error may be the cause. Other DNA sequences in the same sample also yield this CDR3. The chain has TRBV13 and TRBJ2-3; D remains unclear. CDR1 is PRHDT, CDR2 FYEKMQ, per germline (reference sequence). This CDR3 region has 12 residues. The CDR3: CASSLGADTQYF. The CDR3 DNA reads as TGCGCCAGCAGCTTAGGAGCAGATACGCAGTATTTT. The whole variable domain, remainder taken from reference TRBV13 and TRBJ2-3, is AAGVIQSPRHLIKEKRETATLKCYPIPRHDTVYWYQQGPGQDPQFLISFYEKMQSDKGSIPDRFSAQQFSDYHSELNMSSLELGDSALYFCASSLGADTQYFGPGTRLTVL.

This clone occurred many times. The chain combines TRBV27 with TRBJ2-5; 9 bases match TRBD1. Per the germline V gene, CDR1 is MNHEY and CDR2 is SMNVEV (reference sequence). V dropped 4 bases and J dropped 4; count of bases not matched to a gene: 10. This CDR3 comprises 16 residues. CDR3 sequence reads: CASSSPTGGKRETQYF. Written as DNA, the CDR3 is TGTGCCAGCAGTTCCCCTACAGGGGGCAAGAGAGAGACCCAGTACTTC.

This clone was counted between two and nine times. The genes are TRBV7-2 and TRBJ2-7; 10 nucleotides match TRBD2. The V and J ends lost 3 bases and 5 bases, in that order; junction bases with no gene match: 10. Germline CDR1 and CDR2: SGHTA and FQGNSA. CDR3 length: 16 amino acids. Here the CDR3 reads CASSLVPASGSHEQYF. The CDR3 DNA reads TGTGCCAGCAGCTTGGTACCCGCTAGCGGGAGCCACGAGCAGTACTTC.

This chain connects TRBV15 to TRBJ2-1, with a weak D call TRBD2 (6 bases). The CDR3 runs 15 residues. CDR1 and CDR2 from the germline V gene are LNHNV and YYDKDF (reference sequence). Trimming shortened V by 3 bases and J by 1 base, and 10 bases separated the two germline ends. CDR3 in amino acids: CATSSGTSSYNEQFF. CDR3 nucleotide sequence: TGTGCCACCAGCAGCGGGACTTCTTCCTACAATGAGCAGTTCTTC.

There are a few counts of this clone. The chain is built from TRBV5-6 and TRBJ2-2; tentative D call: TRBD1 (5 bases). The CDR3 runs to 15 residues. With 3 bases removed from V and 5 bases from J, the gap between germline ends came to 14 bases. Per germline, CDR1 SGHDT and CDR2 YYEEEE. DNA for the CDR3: TGTGCCAGCAGCTCGAAGGGGCCAGGTACCGGGGAGCTGTTTTTT. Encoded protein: CASSSKGPGTGELFF.

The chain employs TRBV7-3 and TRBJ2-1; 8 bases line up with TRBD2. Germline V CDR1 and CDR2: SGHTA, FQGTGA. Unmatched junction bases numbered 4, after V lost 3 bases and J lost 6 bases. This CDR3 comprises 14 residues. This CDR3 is CASSFAAGANEQFF. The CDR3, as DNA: TGTGCCAGCAGCTTCGCAGCGGGGGCCAATGAGCAGTTCTTC.

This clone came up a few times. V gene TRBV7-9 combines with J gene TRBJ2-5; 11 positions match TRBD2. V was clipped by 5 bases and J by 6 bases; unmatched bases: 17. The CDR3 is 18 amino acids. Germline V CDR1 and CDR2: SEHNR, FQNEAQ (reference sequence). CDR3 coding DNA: TGTGCCAGCAGCCCCAAGGGGGAACTAGCGGGAGAGAGAAAGACCCAGTACTTC. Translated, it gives CASSPKGELAGERKTQYF.

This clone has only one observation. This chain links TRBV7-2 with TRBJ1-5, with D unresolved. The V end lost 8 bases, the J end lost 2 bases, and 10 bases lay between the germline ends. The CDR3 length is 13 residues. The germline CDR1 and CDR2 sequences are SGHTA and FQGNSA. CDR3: CASAGGGNQPQHF. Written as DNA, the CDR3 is TGTGCCAGCGCGGGCGGGGGCAATCAGCCCCAGCATTTT. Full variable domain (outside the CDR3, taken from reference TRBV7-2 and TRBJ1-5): GAGVSQSPSNKVTEKGKDVELRCDPISGHTALYWYRQSLGQGLEFLIYFQGNSAPDKSGLPSDRFSAERTGGSVSTLTIQRTQQEDSAVYLCASAGGGNQPQHFGDGTRLSIL.

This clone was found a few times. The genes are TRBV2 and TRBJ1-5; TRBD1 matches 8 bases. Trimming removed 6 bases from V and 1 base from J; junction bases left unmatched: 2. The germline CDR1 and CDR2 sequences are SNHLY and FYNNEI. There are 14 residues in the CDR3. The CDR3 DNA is TGTGCCAGCAGAGGACAGGGCAGCAATCAGCCCCAGCATTTT. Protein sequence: CASRGQGSNQPQHF.